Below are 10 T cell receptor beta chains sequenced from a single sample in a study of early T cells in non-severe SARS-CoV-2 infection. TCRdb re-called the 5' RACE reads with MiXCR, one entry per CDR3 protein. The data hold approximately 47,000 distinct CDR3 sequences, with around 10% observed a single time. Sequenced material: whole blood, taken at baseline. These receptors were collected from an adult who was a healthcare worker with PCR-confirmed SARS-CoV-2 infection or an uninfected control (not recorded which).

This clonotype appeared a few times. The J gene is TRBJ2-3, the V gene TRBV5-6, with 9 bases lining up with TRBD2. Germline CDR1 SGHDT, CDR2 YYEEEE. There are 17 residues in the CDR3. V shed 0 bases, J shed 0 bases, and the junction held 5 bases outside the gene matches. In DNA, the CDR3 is TGTGCCAGCAGCTTGGAGTCTAGCGGGGCTAGCACAGATACGCAGTATTTT. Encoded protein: CASSLESSGASTDTQYF.

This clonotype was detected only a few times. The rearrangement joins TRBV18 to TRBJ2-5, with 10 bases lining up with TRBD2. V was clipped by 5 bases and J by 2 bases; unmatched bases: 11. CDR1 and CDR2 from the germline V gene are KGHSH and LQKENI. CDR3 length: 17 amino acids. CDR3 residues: CASSFTTVLAGQETQYF. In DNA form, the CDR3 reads TGTGCCAGCTCATTTACCACCGTACTAGCGGGGCAAGAGACCCAGTACTTC.

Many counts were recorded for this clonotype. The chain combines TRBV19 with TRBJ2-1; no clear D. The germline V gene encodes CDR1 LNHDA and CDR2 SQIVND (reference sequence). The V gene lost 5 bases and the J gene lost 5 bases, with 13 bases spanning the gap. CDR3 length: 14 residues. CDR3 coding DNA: TGTGCCAGTAGTCCCCGGGCCTCTAACAATGAGCAGTTCTTC. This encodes CASSPRASNNEQFF. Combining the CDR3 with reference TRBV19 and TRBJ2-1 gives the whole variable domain DGGITQSPKYLFRKEGQNVTLSCEQNLNHDAMYWYRQDPGQGLRLIYYSQIVNDFQKGDIAEGYSVSREKKESFPLTVTSAQKNPTAFYLCASSPRASNNEQFFGPGTRLTVL.

CDR3 in amino acids: CASSLQGSISGANVLTF. The CDR3, as DNA: TGCGCCAGCAGCTTGCAGGGCTCAATCTCTGGGGCCAACGTCCTGACTTTC. V gene TRBV5-1 combines with J gene TRBJ2-6; weak D call: TRBD1 (5 bases). Trimming stripped 1 base from V and 0 bases from J, with 11 bases between. Germline V gene lookup returns CDR1 SGHRS and CDR2 YFSETQ. CDR3 length: 17 residues.

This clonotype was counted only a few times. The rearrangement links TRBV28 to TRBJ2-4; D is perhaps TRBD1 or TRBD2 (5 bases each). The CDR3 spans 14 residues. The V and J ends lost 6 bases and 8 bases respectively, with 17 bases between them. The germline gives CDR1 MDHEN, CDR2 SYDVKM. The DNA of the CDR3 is TGTGCCAGCAGCTTCGTAGGGGACCTGGACATTCAGTACTTC. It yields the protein CASSFVGDLDIQYF.

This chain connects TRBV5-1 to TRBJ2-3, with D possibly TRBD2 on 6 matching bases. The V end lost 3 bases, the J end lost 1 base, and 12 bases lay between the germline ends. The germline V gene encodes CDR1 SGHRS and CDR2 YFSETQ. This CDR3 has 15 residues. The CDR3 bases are TGCGCCAGCAGCTCCATTAGCGGAGGCACAGATACGCAGTATTTT. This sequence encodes CASSSISGGTDTQYF.

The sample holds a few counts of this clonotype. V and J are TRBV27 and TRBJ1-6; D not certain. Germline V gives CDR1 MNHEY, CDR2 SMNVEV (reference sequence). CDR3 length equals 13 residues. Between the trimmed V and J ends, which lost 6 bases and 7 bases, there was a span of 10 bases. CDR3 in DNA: TGTGCCAGCAGGCGGGGTTTGAATTCACCCCTCCACTTT. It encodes CASRRGLNSPLHF.

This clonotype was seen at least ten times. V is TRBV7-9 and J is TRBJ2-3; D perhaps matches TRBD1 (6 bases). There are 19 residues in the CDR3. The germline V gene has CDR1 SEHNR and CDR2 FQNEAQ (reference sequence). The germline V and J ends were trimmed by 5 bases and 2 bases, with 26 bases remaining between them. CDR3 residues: CASSPMTPDGTPYTDTQYF. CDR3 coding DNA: TGTGCCAGCAGCCCCATGACGCCGGACGGGACACCCTACACAGATACGCAGTATTTT.

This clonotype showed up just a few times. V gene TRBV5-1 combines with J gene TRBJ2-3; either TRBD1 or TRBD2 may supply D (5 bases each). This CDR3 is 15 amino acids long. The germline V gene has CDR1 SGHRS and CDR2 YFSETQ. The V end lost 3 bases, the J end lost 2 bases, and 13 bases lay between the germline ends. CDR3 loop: CASSSGTVSTDTQYF. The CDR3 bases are TGCGCCAGCAGCTCCGGGACGGTCTCCACAGATACGCAGTATTTT.

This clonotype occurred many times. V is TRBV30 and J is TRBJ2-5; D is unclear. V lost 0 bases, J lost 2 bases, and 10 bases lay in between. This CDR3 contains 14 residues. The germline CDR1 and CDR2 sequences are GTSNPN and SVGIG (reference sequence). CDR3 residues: CAWSVLTSQETQYF. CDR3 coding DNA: TGTGCCTGGAGTGTCCTAACTTCTCAAGAGACCCAGTACTTC.